This entry lists 30 T cell receptor beta chains sequenced from one sample in a study of OX40 agonist ivuxolimab in advanced cancers. Assay: immunoSEQ multiplex PCR; the TCRdb copy retains only in-frame clones and omits some. Of roughly 61,000 clones in the sample, nearly 90% are singletons; the top ten hold about 0.34%. The material sequenced was CD4+ or CD8+ T cells sorted from blood, taken in a trial of the OX40 agonist ivuxolimab. The origin of the receptors is an adult with an advanced solid tumor such as melanoma, head and neck, liver or kidney cancer.

The chain employs TRBV11-2 and TRBJ2-7, with 10 bases lining up with TRBD1. Trimming at V came to 5 bases and at J to 4 bases, leaving 5 bases not matched to a gene. Germline V gene lookup returns CDR1 SGHAT and CDR2 FQNNGV. The CDR3 has 14 residues. Here the CDR3 reads CASSPRTGGYEQYF. The CDR3 DNA is TGTGCCAGCAGCCCACGGACAGGGGGGTACGAGCAGTACTTC.

The gene calls are TRBV25-1 and TRBJ1-6, with TRBD1 identical over 7 bases. This CDR3 has 15 amino acids. Germline V gene lookup returns CDR1 MGHDK and CDR2 SYGVNS. The junction had 7 bases not matched to a gene; V was cut back by 6 bases and J by 5 bases. The CDR3 loop is CASRGDRDHNSPLHF. The CDR3 coding sequence is TGTGCCAGCAGGGGAGACAGGGATCATAATTCACCCCTCCACTTT.

The genes are TRBV5-1 and TRBJ1-1, with TRBD1 identical over 9 bases. The CDR3 has 14 residues. Germline V gene data show CDR1 as SGHRS and CDR2 as YFSETQ. V lost 4 bases, J lost 6 bases, and 7 bases stayed unmatched. CDR3 loop: CASSGQGPGSEAFF. CDR3 coding DNA: TGCGCCAGCAGCGGACAGGGGCCGGGTTCTGAAGCTTTCTTT.

This chain connects TRBV5-1 to TRBJ1-2; 9 bases agree with TRBD1. This CDR3 is built from 14 residues. J gave up 8 bases and V 4 bases, and 9 bases lay outside the gene matches. Per the germline V gene, CDR1 is SGHRS and CDR2 is YFSETQ. CDR3 sequence reads: CASSPPDRGEGYTF. Here the CDR3 DNA reads TGCGCCAGCAGCCCACCGGACAGGGGTGAGGGCTACACCTTC.

This rearrangement joins TRBV5-1 to TRBJ2-6; 9 bases agree with TRBD1. J gave up 0 bases and V 3 bases, and 7 bases lay outside the gene matches. This CDR3 region has 18 residues. Germline CDR1 SGHRS, CDR2 YFSETQ. Written as DNA, the CDR3 is TGCGCCAGCAGCTCGGGGACAGGGTCGAGCTCTGGGGCCAACGTCCTGACTTTC. Its protein is CASSSGTGSSSGANVLTF.

This chain links TRBV7-9 with TRBJ1-2; TRBD1 might be the D (6 bases). Germline V gene data show CDR1 as SEHNR and CDR2 as FQNEAQ (reference sequence). Trimming removed 5 bases from V and 4 bases from J, with 17 bases in between. This CDR3 is built from 15 residues. The CDR3 region is CASSPLGTGLYGYTF. The DNA of the CDR3 is TGTGCCAGCAGCCCCCTAGGCACAGGGCTCTATGGCTACACCTTC.

The gene calls are TRBV19 and TRBJ2-2, with a weak D call TRBD2 (5 bases). Trimming removed 5 bases at V and 4 bases at J, with 8 bases between. CDR1 and CDR2 (germline): LNHDA, SQIVND (reference sequence). The CDR3 totals 13 residues. CDR3 region: CASSVRGTGELFF. The CDR3 nucleotides are TGTGCCAGTAGTGTACGGGGCACCGGGGAGCTGTTTTTT.

This clone was seen a few times. J is TRBJ2-1 and V is TRBV7-3; 9 bases map to TRBD2. The CDR3 runs 17 residues. Unmatched junction bases numbered 12, after V lost 5 bases and J lost 4 bases. The V gene's germline CDR1 is SGHTA and CDR2 FQGTGA. Here the CDR3 reads CASSPHFLAGNYNEQFF. The CDR3 bases are TGTGCCAGCAGCCCACACTTTCTAGCGGGGAATTACAATGAGCAGTTCTTC.

The genes are TRBV5-1 and TRBJ2-5, with 8 bases that match TRBD2. V lost 1 base, J lost 5 bases, and 10 bases stayed unmatched. The CDR3 sequence is 16 residues long. Germline V gives CDR1 SGHRS, CDR2 YFSETQ. The CDR3 DNA is TGCGCCAGCAGCTTGTCTGGCGGGGGGTTCCGGGAGACCCAGTACTTC. Translating it yields CASSLSGGGFRETQYF.

The V and J genes are TRBV7-9 and TRBJ2-5; D could derive from TRBD1 or TRBD2 (5 bases each). This CDR3 is built from 15 residues. Germline V gene sequence: CDR1 SEHNR, CDR2 FQNEAQ (reference sequence). The V end was cut by 1 base, the J end by 1 base, with 10 bases between. In DNA, the CDR3 is TGTGCCAGCAGCTTAGGGGGGTGGTCCCAAGAGACCCAGTACTTC. Translated, it gives CASSLGGWSQETQYF. Filled out from reference TRBV7-9 and TRBJ2-5, the complete variable domain reads DTGVSQNPRHKITKRGQNVTFRCDPISEHNRLYWYRQTLGQGPEFLTYFQNEAQLEKSRLLSDRFSAERPKGSFSTLEIQRTEQGDSAMYLCASSLGGWSQETQYFGPGTRLLVL.

This chain uses TRBV5-4 with TRBJ2-7; TRBD2 aligns across 15 bases. The CDR3 has 18 amino acids. Germline CDR1 and CDR2: SGHNT and YYREEE (reference sequence). Trimming removed 4 bases from V and 0 bases from J; junction bases left unmatched: 8. The CDR3 nucleotides are TGTGCCAGCAGCGCGGGACTAGCGGGGGGTACATTCTCCTACGAGCAGTACTTC. Its translation is CASSAGLAGGTFSYEQYF. Complete variable domain (other parts from reference TRBV5-4 and TRBJ2-7): ETGVTQSPTHLIKTRGQQVTLRCSSQSGHNTVSWYQQALGQGPQFIFQYYREEENGRGNFPPRFSGLQFPNYSSELNVNALELDDSALYLCASSAGLAGGTFSYEQYFGPGTRLTVT.

This chain joins TRBV2 and TRBJ2-3; D is tentatively TRBD1 or TRBD2 (6 bases each). Looked up from germline, CDR1 is SNHLY and CDR2 is FYNNEI. Trimming pared 5 bases from V and 6 bases from J, leaving 12 bases between. The CDR3 is 13 amino acids. DNA of the CDR3: TGTGCCAGCAGTAAAACAGGGAGGGATACGCAGTATTTT. As protein: CASSKTGRDTQYF.

The V and J genes are TRBV10-2 and TRBJ2-7; either TRBD1 or TRBD2 may fit D (5 bases each). The V gene's germline CDR1 is WSHSY and CDR2 SAAADI. The CDR3 is 14 amino acids. The germline V and J ends were trimmed by 6 bases and 2 bases, with 14 bases remaining between them. CDR3 DNA: TGCGCCAGCAGAACGGGGCTAGTCCCCTACGAGCAGTACTTC. This gives the protein CASRTGLVPYEQYF.

The chain has TRBV4-1 and TRBJ1-1, with a possible D match to TRBD1 (5 bases). CDR3 length: 15 amino acids. V lost 3 bases to trimming and J lost 1 base, with 12 bases between them. Germline V gene sequence: CDR1 MGHRA, CDR2 YSYEKL. The chain's CDR3 is CASSHGDSPNTEAFF. DNA of the CDR3: TGCGCCAGCAGCCATGGAGACAGCCCGAACACTGAAGCTTTCTTT.

This chain joins TRBV27 and TRBJ2-1; the D is unclear. The ends were cut back, 1 base at V and 6 bases at J, with 13 bases in the middle. There are 15 residues in the CDR3. Per germline, CDR1 MNHEY and CDR2 SMNVEV (reference sequence). The CDR3 reads CASSLFTTRSNEQFF. The CDR3 DNA reads TGTGCCAGCAGTTTATTTACTACGCGAAGCAATGAGCAGTTCTTC.

The gene calls are TRBV5-1 and TRBJ2-7; TRBD1 matches at 9 bases. Germline V lookup: CDR1 SGHRS, CDR2 YFSETQ. The CDR3 is made up of 14 amino acids. The ends lost 4 bases at V and 5 bases at J; junction bases unmatched: 7. CDR3 DNA: TGCGCCAGCAGCATGGACAGGGGAGTTGACGAGCAGTACTTC. This sequence encodes CASSMDRGVDEQYF. Complete variable domain (other parts from reference TRBV5-1 and TRBJ2-7): KAGVTQTPRYLIKTRGQQVTLSCSPISGHRSVSWYQQTPGQGLQFLFEYFSETQRNKGNFPGRFSGRQFSNSRSEMNVSTLELGDSALYLCASSMDRGVDEQYFGPGTRLTVT.

This clone has more than one count but fewer than ten. V and J are TRBV4-2 and TRBJ2-6, with 12 bases matching TRBD2. Germline CDR1 reads LGHNA; CDR2 reads YNFKEQ. This CDR3 spans 19 amino acids. The V gene end was trimmed by 2 bases and the J gene end by 0 bases; junction bases not matched to a gene: 5. CDR3 sequence reads: CASSQSLGLAGSGANVLTF. In DNA form, the CDR3 reads TGTGCCAGCAGCCAATCCCTGGGACTAGCGGGCTCTGGGGCCAACGTCCTGACTTTC.

V and J are TRBV5-1 and TRBJ1-4; possibly TRBD1 for D (5 bases). This CDR3 is built from 14 residues. V lost 4 bases to trimming and J lost 5 bases, with 12 bases between them. From germline, CDR1 is SGHRS and CDR2 YFSETQ. CDR3 nucleotides: TGCGCCAGCAGCCCGGCCGAGGGGAATGAAAAACTGTTTTTT. Encoded protein: CASSPAEGNEKLFF. The whole variable domain, filled in from reference TRBV5-1 and TRBJ1-4, reads KAGVTQTPRYLIKTRGQQVTLSCSPISGHRSVSWYQQTPGQGLQFLFEYFSETQRNKGNFPGRFSGRQFSNSRSEMNVSTLELGDSALYLCASSPAEGNEKLFFGSGTQLSVL.

This clone was found once. The chain recombines TRBV6-1 with TRBJ2-3; 8 positions agree with TRBD1. CDR1 and CDR2 (germline): MNHNS, SASEGT. The CDR3 loop spans 15 amino acids. J was trimmed by 0 bases and V by 8 bases; bases with no gene match: 7. This chain's CDR3 is CASQTGQGSTDTQYF. The CDR3 bases are TGTGCCAGCCAAACCGGACAGGGAAGCACAGATACGCAGTATTTT.

The gene calls are TRBV7-2 and TRBJ1-2; D is possibly TRBD1 (5 bases). Germline assignment: CDR1 SGHTA and CDR2 FQGNSA. The CDR3 has 14 residues. The ends were cut back, 2 bases at V and 8 bases at J, with 15 bases in the middle. The CDR3 sequence is CASSLSSGTNGYTF. The CDR3 DNA reads TGTGCCAGCAGCTTAAGTTCAGGGACGAACGGCTACACCTTC.

The V call is TRBV6-1, the J call TRBJ2-3, with TRBD2 identical over 10 bases. Trimming at V came to 7 bases and at J to 5 bases, leaving 6 bases not matched to a gene. Germline values: CDR1 MNHNS, CDR2 SASEGT. The CDR3 length is 14 residues. CDR3 loop: CASKQRGGQDTQYF. The DNA for the CDR3 is TGTGCCAGCAAACAGCGGGGGGGCCAAGATACGCAGTATTTT.

The J gene is TRBJ1-5, the V gene TRBV5-1; TRBD1 matches at 8 bases. The germline V gene has CDR1 SGHRS and CDR2 YFSETQ. V shed 2 bases, J shed 4 bases, and the junction held 5 bases outside the gene matches. The CDR3 is 15 amino acids. DNA of the CDR3: TGCGCCAGCAGCTTTGGGACAGGTTTGAATCAGCCCCAGCATTTT. It codes for CASSFGTGLNQPQHF.

About this clone itself: At one end, the junction sequence differs from germline, possibly due to a read error. The J gene is TRBJ2-5, the V gene TRBV30; no clear D gene. The CDR3 is made up of 11 amino acids. CDR1 is GTSNPN and CDR2 is SVGIG in the germline V gene (reference sequence). The CDR3: CAWSVQVTQYF. For the CDR3, the DNA is TGTGCCTGGAGTGTACAAGTGACCCAGTACTTC.

This clone was picked up one time. V usage is TRBV5-6 and J usage is TRBJ2-3; D may match TRBD1 or TRBD2 (5 bases each). CDR3 length: 16 amino acids. Trimming took 5 bases from V and 3 from J, leaving 19 bases between them. Germline CDR1 is SGHDT and CDR2 is YYEEEE. In DNA, the CDR3 is TGTGCCAGCAGACGAGGACTGGGGGTTGGGACAGATACGCAGTATTTT. This encodes CASRRGLGVGTDTQYF.

This clone was detected once. The J gene is TRBJ1-4, the V gene TRBV7-9, with D tentatively TRBD1 (6 bases). Per germline, CDR1 SEHNR and CDR2 FQNEAQ (reference sequence). V lost 2 bases, J lost 8 bases, and 18 bases lay in between. CDR3 size: 16 residues. The DNA for the CDR3 is TGTGCCAGCAGCTTAACCAAGGGGGGCGGTGAAGAAAAACTGTTTTTT. This sequence encodes CASSLTKGGGEEKLFF.

This chain connects TRBV9 to TRBJ2-3, with D perhaps TRBD2 (6 bases). This CDR3 comprises 15 residues. The germline V and J ends were trimmed by 0 bases and 4 bases, with 12 bases remaining between them. Germline assignment: CDR1 SGDLS and CDR2 YYNGEE. The CDR3: CASSVGQGGSDTQYF. For the CDR3, the DNA is TGTGCCAGCAGCGTAGGCCAGGGAGGATCAGATACGCAGTATTTT.

The chain couples TRBV14 to TRBJ2-1; weak D call: TRBD1 (7 bases). Between the trimmed V and J ends, which lost 0 bases and 0 bases, there was a span of 24 bases. Germline values: CDR1 SGHDN, CDR2 FVKESK. The CDR3 length is 21 residues. This CDR3 reads CASSQEPEGQKKKSSYNEQFF. The DNA of the CDR3 is TGTGCCAGCAGCCAAGAACCGGAGGGACAGAAAAAGAAGAGCTCCTACAATGAGCAGTTCTTC.

This clone was seen only once. V is TRBV29-1 and J is TRBJ2-1; the D call may be TRBD1 or TRBD2 (6 bases each). Per the germline V gene, CDR1 is SQVTM and CDR2 is ANQGSEA. This CDR3 spans 14 amino acids. Trimming removed 5 bases at V and 10 bases at J, with 21 bases between. CDR3 bases: TGCAGCGTTCGACCTCCGGGGGCTGTTTGGGAGCAGTTCTTC. It translates to CSVRPPGAVWEQFF.

The rearrangement joins TRBV2 to TRBJ2-5, with D perhaps given as TRBD1 or TRBD2 (5 bases each). V gave up 8 bases and J gave up 5 bases, with 15 bases separating them. Looked up from germline, CDR1 is SNHLY and CDR2 is FYNNEI. The CDR3 runs 13 residues. The CDR3 DNA follows: TGTGCCAGCCTACGAGGGGAATCGGAGACCCAGTACTTC. Translating it yields CASLRGESETQYF.

V and J are TRBV4-2 and TRBJ1-6, with no clear D. Trimming cost V 2 bases and J 13 bases, with 15 bases left between them. The germline V gene encodes CDR1 LGHNA and CDR2 YNFKEQ. The CDR3 runs 14 residues. DNA of the CDR3: TGTGCCAGCAGCCAACGTGACATGGGATTCCCCCTCCACTTT. Translation gives CASSQRDMGFPLHF.